The rows below give T cell receptor beta chains drawn from one sample of a study of OX40 agonist ivuxolimab in advanced cancers. Only in-frame clones appear in the TCRdb table, and some are missing; sequencing was by immunoSEQ multiplex PCR. The sample shows some 43,000 clones, more than 75% of them seen only once. The specimen comprised CD4+ or CD8+ T cells sorted from blood, sampled in a trial of the OX40 agonist ivuxolimab. The receptors here all came from an adult with an advanced solid tumor such as melanoma, head and neck, liver or kidney cancer. Each CDR3 is given with its conserved first and last residue. The D gene is left open where the match is weak. A clone size is listed for some rows: how often the clone was seen (once, few, many), or a class if it is expanded.

CDR3nt | CDR3aa | j_gene | abundance | v_gene | d_gene
TGTGCCAGCAGTGACTCTGGACTACCGGGGGAGACCCAGTACTTC | CASSDSGLPGETQYF | TRBJ2-5 | NA | TRBV6-4 | NA
TGTGCCAGCAGCTACGGGCTGCCGGCGCACGGAAACACCATATATTTT | CASSYGLPAHGNTIYF | TRBJ1-3 | NA | TRBV6-5 | NA
TGCGCCAGCAGCTTGGACCTAGTATCAGGGACCGGGGAGCTGTTTTTT | CASSLDLVSGTGELFF | TRBJ2-2 | once | TRBV5-1 | NA
TGTGCCTGGAGGTCCAGTGGGGCCAACGTCCTGACTTTC | CAWRSSGANVLTF | TRBJ2-6 | NA | TRBV30 | NA
TGTGCCATCAGTCCAAGGGGGACAGGGGGCAACACTGAAGCTTTCTTT | CAISPRGTGGNTEAFF | TRBJ1-1 | NA | TRBV10-3 | TRBD1
TGTGCCAGTAGTATAACTAGCGGGAGTTCACCTGAGCAGTTCTTC | CASSITSGSSPEQFF | TRBJ2-1 | NA | TRBV19 | TRBD2
TGTGCCAGCAGCGTTGGGGACAGGGGCTACGAGCAGTACTTC | CASSVGDRGYEQYF | TRBJ2-7 | once | TRBV9 | TRBD1
TGTGCCAGCAGCTTAGGGGGTGATGAAAAACTGTTTTTT | CASSLGGDEKLFF | TRBJ1-4 | NA | TRBV7-2 | NA
TGTGCCAGCAGCCAAGATTCGGGGGGGCTCGGTCAGGAGCAGTTCTTC | CASSQDSGGLGQEQFF | TRBJ2-1 | NA | TRBV4-2 | TRBD2
TGTGCCAGCCGACAGGGTTTAGCTCCCCTCCACTTT | CASRQGLAPLHF | TRBJ1-6 | few | TRBV2 | TRBD1
TGTGCCAGCAGCTTAGAGAATAATTTTAATGAAAAACTGTTTTTT | CASSLENNFNEKLFF | TRBJ1-4 | NA | TRBV11-2 | NA
TGTGCCTGGGGGACAGGGAGTGGGTTCGCTGAAGCTTTCTTT | CAWGTGSGFAEAFF | TRBJ1-1 | NA | TRBV30 | TRBD1
TGTGCCAGCAGGCAGGGGGGGGACGAGCAGTACTTC | CASRQGGDEQYF | TRBJ2-7 | NA | TRBV6-6 | NA
TGTGCCAGCCGAAAGGGACTAGCGGGTGAGCAGTTCTTC | CASRKGLAGEQFF | TRBJ2-1 | NA | TRBV19 | TRBD2
TGCGCCAGCAGCGCCGGGACAGCAAACAATGAGCAGTTCTTC | CASSAGTANNEQFF | TRBJ2-1 | NA | TRBV5-1 | TRBD1
TGTGCCAGCAGCTTGCAGCGGGACTATTACAATGAGCAGTTCTTC | CASSLQRDYYNEQFF | TRBJ2-1 | NA | TRBV5-4 | TRBD2
TGTGCCAGCACCCGGGTCGGGGGAAACTATGGCTACACCTTC | CASTRVGGNYGYTF | TRBJ1-2 | NA | TRBV2 | NA
TGTGCCAGCAGCTTAGGGGGGGCGCACACTGAAGCTTTCTTT | CASSLGGAHTEAFF | TRBJ1-1 | NA | TRBV7-6 | NA
TGTGCCAGCAGCTCAACCGGGACTTTGAGAACTGAAGCTTTCTTT | CASSSTGTLRTEAFF | TRBJ1-1 | once | TRBV6-5 | NA
TGTGCCAGCAGCGTTGGGAGGGAGAGCACTGAAGCTTTCTTT | CASSVGRESTEAFF | TRBJ1-1 | NA | TRBV9 | NA
TGCAGCGCCCGTGCGGATCTGCCCGTAGCTAACTATGGCTACACCTTC | CSARADLPVANYGYTF | TRBJ1-2 | NA | TRBV29-1 | NA
TGTGCCAGCAGCCAAGAGGGAGGGCTAGCGGGTGACACCGGGGAGCTGTTTTTT | CASSQEGGLAGDTGELFF | TRBJ2-2 | NA | TRBV11-2 | TRBD2
TGCGCCAGCAGCTTGGTCAAGAGTAATTCACCCCTCCACTTT | CASSLVKSNSPLHF | TRBJ1-6 | few | TRBV5-1 | NA
TGTGCCAGCAGCTTGTCACGGGGGGCCACTGAAGCTTTCTTT | CASSLSRGATEAFF | TRBJ1-1 | NA | TRBV5-4 | NA
TGTGCCAGCAGCGTAGGAGGAGGGAGCTCCTACAATGAGCAGTTCTTC | CASSVGGGSSYNEQFF | TRBJ2-1 | NA | TRBV9 | NA
TGTGCCAGCTCACCACCTCGCGGGGGCGACAGTTACGAGCAGTACTTC | CASSPPRGGDSYEQYF | TRBJ2-7 | NA | TRBV18 | NA
TGTGCCAGCAGACGACAGGGGATGAGCACAGATACGCAGTATTTT | CASRRQGMSTDTQYF | TRBJ2-3 | once | TRBV6-1 | TRBD1
TGTGCCATCAGTGTTGAGTTAACTAATGAAAAACTGTTTTTT | CAISVELTNEKLFF | TRBJ1-4 | NA | TRBV10-3 | NA
TGCAGCGTTGGAGAGGGTATGGGAGAGACCCAGTACTTC | CSVGEGMGETQYF | TRBJ2-5 | once | TRBV29-1 | NA
TGTGCCAGCAGCTTGGCTGTGTGGGGTACGGGACGCTTCTATGGCTACACCTTC | CASSLAVWGTGRFYGYTF | TRBJ1-2 | NA | TRBV5-5 | NA
TGTGCCAGCAGTCGAGACAGGGGATACTCCTACGAGCAGTACTTC | CASSRDRGYSYEQYF | TRBJ2-7 | NA | TRBV6-5 | TRBD1